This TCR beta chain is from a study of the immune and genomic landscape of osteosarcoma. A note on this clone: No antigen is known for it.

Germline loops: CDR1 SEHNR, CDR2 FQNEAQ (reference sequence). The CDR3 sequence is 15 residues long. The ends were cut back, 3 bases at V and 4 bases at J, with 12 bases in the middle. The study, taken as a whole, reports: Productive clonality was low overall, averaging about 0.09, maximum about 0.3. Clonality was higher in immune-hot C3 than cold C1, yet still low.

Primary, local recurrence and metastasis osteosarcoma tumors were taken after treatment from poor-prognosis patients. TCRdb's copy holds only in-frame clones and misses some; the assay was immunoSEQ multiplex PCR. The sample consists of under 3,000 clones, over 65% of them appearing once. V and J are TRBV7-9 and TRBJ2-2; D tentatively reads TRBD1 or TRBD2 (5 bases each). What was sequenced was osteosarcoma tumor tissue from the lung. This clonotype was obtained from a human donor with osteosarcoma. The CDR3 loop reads CASSFKKGSTGELFF. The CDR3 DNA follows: TGTGCCAGCAGCTTCAAGAAGGGGAGCACCGGGGAGCTGTTTTTT.